This T cell receptor (beta chain) appears in the sequencing data of a study of blood T cell repertoires in COVID-19. The protocol was immunoSEQ multiplex PCR, while the TCRdb copy is restricted to in-frame clones and leaves out a portion. The table shows over 150,000 clones, with approximately 86% occurring only once. Per the germline V gene, CDR1 is WSHSY and CDR2 is SAAADI. CDR3 length equals 13 residues. The junction had 1 base not matched to a gene; V was cut back by 0 bases and J by 5 bases. This TCR was recovered from a man between 60 and 75 years old with COVID-19, enrolled during active disease. The V and J genes are TRBV10-2 and TRBJ2-7; 7 positions match TRBD1. The sequenced sample was peripheral blood. The CDR3 is CASSESTGDEQYF. CDR3 coding DNA: TGCGCCAGCAGTGAGTCTACAGGGGACGAGCAGTACTTC.